This T cell receptor (beta chain) was retrieved from a study of lymphopenia after photon versus proton radiotherapy. General study points: Oligoclonal CD8+ Temra expansion after nadir drove photon patients' diversity drop.

Sequencing used immunoSEQ multiplex PCR; TCRdb keeps in-frame clones, though not all of them. The sample has over 50,000 clones; 70% to 90% are singletons. A remark on this clone: What it binds is unknown.

V lost 6 bases and J lost 0, with 12 bases in between. There are 16 residues in the CDR3. The germline V gene has CDR1 MGHRA and CDR2 YSYEKL. The sequence derives from a man aged 40-49 years with gastric cancer. Material: peripheral blood, obtained from a patient treated with photon-based radiotherapy. The V gene is TRBV4-1, the J gene TRBJ1-6; D possibly corresponds to TRBD1 (5 bases). The CDR3 sequence is CASRPPGGSYNSPLHF. DNA of the CDR3: TGCGCCAGCAGACCCCCGGGGGGCTCCTATAATTCACCCCTCCACTTT.